These T cell receptor beta chains were read from a single sample in a study of T cells in Graves' hyperthyroidism and ophthalmopathy. In TCRdb, the multiplex PCR reads were re-called with MiXCR into one record per CDR3 protein. This table holds around 300,000 distinct CDR3 sequences, more than 11% found once. Sequenced: blood. The receptors shown here come from a woman in her twenties or thirties with Graves' hyperthyroidism. Each CDR3 is given with its conserved first and last residue. The D gene is left open where the match is weak. Expanded clones are given a class, and other clones once, few, many or no size at all.

J gene: TRBJ1-5; V gene: TRBV10-3; D gene: TRBD1; clone size: -; CDR3 protein: CAISEGQGGRNQPQHF; CDR3 DNA: TGTGCCATCAGTGAGGGACAGGGTGGGCGCAATCAGCCCCAGCATTTT
J gene: TRBJ2-5; V gene: TRBV20-1; D gene: TRBD2; clone size: many; CDR3 protein: CSASGGRASETQYF; CDR3 DNA: TGCAGTGCTAGCGGCGGGAGGGCCTCCGAGACCCAGTACTTC
J gene: TRBJ2-1; V gene: TRBV28; D gene: -; clone size: many; CDR3 protein: CASIARVLGNEQFF; CDR3 DNA: TGTGCCAGCATCGCGCGGGTATTGGGGAATGAGCAGTTCTTC
J gene: TRBJ2-1; V gene: TRBV19; D gene: -; clone size: -; CDR3 protein: CASSITGVEDEQFF; CDR3 DNA: TGTGCCAGTAGTATAACGGGAGTCGAGGATGAGCAGTTCTTC
J gene: TRBJ2-3; V gene: TRBV9; D gene: TRBD2; clone size: many; CDR3 protein: CASSGLADDYTDTQYF; CDR3 DNA: TGTGCCAGCAGCGGACTAGCGGACGATTACACAGATACGCAGTATTTT
J gene: TRBJ2-5; V gene: TRBV12-3/TRBV12-4; D gene: TRBD1; clone size: -; CDR3 protein: CASSLFRDRQETQYF; CDR3 DNA: TGTGCCAGCAGTTTATTTCGGGACAGACAAGAGACCCAGTACTTC
J gene: TRBJ1-2; V gene: TRBV11-2; D gene: -; clone size: many; CDR3 protein: CASSPRDRTVYGYTF; CDR3 DNA: TGTGCCAGCAGCCCTAGGGACCGGACGGTCTACGGCTACACCTTC
J gene: TRBJ2-5; V gene: TRBV3-1; D gene: -; clone size: many; CDR3 protein: CASSPMGFQETQYF; CDR3 DNA: TGTGCCAGCAGCCCTATGGGATTCCAAGAGACCCAGTACTTC
J gene: TRBJ1-2; V gene: TRBV20-1; D gene: -; clone size: -; CDR3 protein: CSARAIGGGYGYTF; CDR3 DNA: TGCAGTGCTAGAGCAATCGGGGGAGGCTATGGCTACACCTTC
J gene: TRBJ2-2; V gene: TRBV7-8; D gene: TRBD1; clone size: few; CDR3 protein: CASSQGTGNTGELFF; CDR3 DNA: TGTGCCAGCAGTCAAGGGACAGGGAACACCGGGGAGCTGTTTTTT
J gene: TRBJ2-3; V gene: TRBV24-1; D gene: -; clone size: many; CDR3 protein: CATRGTRDTQYF; CDR3 DNA: TGTGCCACCAGGGGGACCAGGGATACGCAGTATTTT
J gene: TRBJ2-5; V gene: TRBV5-1; D gene: TRBD1; clone size: once; CDR3 protein: CASGRGQGQETQYF; CDR3 DNA: TGCGCCAGCGGAAGGGGACAGGGTCAAGAGACCCAGTACTTC
J gene: TRBJ1-1; V gene: TRBV28; D gene: -; clone size: many; CDR3 protein: CASSLHGMNTEAFF; CDR3 DNA: TGTGCCAGCAGTTTGCACGGGATGAACACTGAAGCTTTCTTT
J gene: TRBJ2-1; V gene: TRBV11-3; D gene: TRBD2; clone size: -; CDR3 protein: CASSLVAGGLDEQFF; CDR3 DNA: TGTGCCAGCAGCTTAGTAGCGGGAGGGCTCGATGAGCAGTTCTTC
J gene: TRBJ1-2; V gene: TRBV7-9; D gene: -; clone size: many; CDR3 protein: CASSSYLDGYTF; CDR3 DNA: TGTGCCAGCAGCTCGTATTTAGATGGCTACACCTTC
J gene: TRBJ2-3; V gene: TRBV20-1; D gene: TRBD1; clone size: -; CDR3 protein: CSAAVQGNTDTQYF; CDR3 DNA: TGCAGTGCCGCCGTACAGGGGAACACAGATACGCAGTATTTT
J gene: TRBJ2-1; V gene: TRBV29-1; D gene: TRBD1; clone size: few; CDR3 protein: CSVTPTGVYNEQFF; CDR3 DNA: TGCAGCGTCACGCCCACAGGGGTGTACAATGAGCAGTTCTTC
J gene: TRBJ1-1; V gene: TRBV20-1; D gene: -; clone size: many; CDR3 protein: CSARDLGSANTEAFF; CDR3 DNA: TGCAGTGCTAGAGATCTAGGGTCAGCGAACACTGAAGCTTTCTTT
J gene: TRBJ1-5; V gene: TRBV27; D gene: -; clone size: many; CDR3 protein: CASTPGGVGGRQPQHF; CDR3 DNA: TGTGCCAGCACCCCAGGAGGCGTGGGGGGACGTCAGCCCCAGCATTTT
J gene: TRBJ2-1; V gene: TRBV7-2; D gene: -; clone size: few; CDR3 protein: CASSPPGRPQFF; CDR3 DNA: TGTGCCAGCAGCCCGCCGGGTAGACCTCAGTTCTTC
J gene: TRBJ2-2; V gene: TRBV7-9; D gene: -; clone size: many; CDR3 protein: CASSLVGGGELFF; CDR3 DNA: TGTGCCAGCAGCTTGGTTGGCGGCGGGGAGCTGTTTTTT
J gene: TRBJ2-7; V gene: TRBV20-1; D gene: -; clone size: -; CDR3 protein: CSARDRMRGYEQYF; CDR3 DNA: TGCAGTGCTAGAGATCGTATGAGAGGATACGAGCAGTACTTC
J gene: TRBJ1-5; V gene: TRBV6-1; D gene: TRBD1; clone size: many; CDR3 protein: CASSEATGFNQPQHF; CDR3 DNA: TGTGCCAGCAGTGAAGCGACAGGGTTCAATCAGCCCCAGCATTTT
J gene: TRBJ2-6; V gene: TRBV20-1; D gene: -; clone size: -; CDR3 protein: CSARLQGANVLTF; CDR3 DNA: TGCAGTGCTAGACTGCAGGGGGCCAACGTCCTGACTTTC
J gene: TRBJ1-6; V gene: TRBV24-1; D gene: TRBD1; clone size: -; CDR3 protein: CATQSDRANSPLHF; CDR3 DNA: TGTGCCACCCAATCCGACAGGGCGAATTCACCCCTCCACTTT
J gene: TRBJ2-7; V gene: TRBV28; D gene: -; clone size: -; CDR3 protein: CASRISGAYEQYF; CDR3 DNA: TGTGCCAGCCGCATTTCGGGAGCTTACGAGCAGTACTTC
J gene: TRBJ2-1; V gene: TRBV6-9; D gene: -; clone size: many; CDR3 protein: CASSYWVPLVWETYNEQFF; CDR3 DNA: TGTGCCAGCAGTTATTGGGTCCCCCTAGTTTGGGAGACCTACAATGAGCAGTTCTTC
J gene: TRBJ2-6; V gene: TRBV7-3; D gene: -; clone size: -; CDR3 protein: CASSNSRAGANVLTF; CDR3 DNA: TGTGCCAGCAGTAACAGCAGGGCGGGGGCCAACGTCCTGACTTTC
J gene: TRBJ2-2; V gene: TRBV4-1; D gene: -; clone size: -; CDR3 protein: CASSQDMSTGELFF; CDR3 DNA: TGCGCCAGCAGCCAAGACATGAGCACCGGGGAGCTGTTTTTT
J gene: TRBJ2-4; V gene: TRBV9; D gene: TRBD1; clone size: few; CDR3 protein: CASSPKRATGQDIQYF; CDR3 DNA: TGTGCCAGCAGCCCGAAAAGAGCGACAGGGCAAGACATTCAGTACTTC
J gene: TRBJ1-1; V gene: TRBV29-1; D gene: -; clone size: few; CDR3 protein: CSVQDRANTEAFF; CDR3 DNA: TGCAGCGTCCAGGACAGAGCAAACACTGAAGCTTTCTTT
J gene: TRBJ2-3; V gene: TRBV7-2; D gene: TRBD2; clone size: many; CDR3 protein: CASSPTSGTDTQYF; CDR3 DNA: TGTGCCAGCAGCCCGACTAGCGGCACAGATACGCAGTATTTT
J gene: TRBJ1-1; V gene: TRBV12-3/TRBV12-4; D gene: -; clone size: many; CDR3 protein: CASMGGRNTEAFF; CDR3 DNA: TGTGCCAGCATGGGCGGCAGAAACACTGAAGCTTTCTTT